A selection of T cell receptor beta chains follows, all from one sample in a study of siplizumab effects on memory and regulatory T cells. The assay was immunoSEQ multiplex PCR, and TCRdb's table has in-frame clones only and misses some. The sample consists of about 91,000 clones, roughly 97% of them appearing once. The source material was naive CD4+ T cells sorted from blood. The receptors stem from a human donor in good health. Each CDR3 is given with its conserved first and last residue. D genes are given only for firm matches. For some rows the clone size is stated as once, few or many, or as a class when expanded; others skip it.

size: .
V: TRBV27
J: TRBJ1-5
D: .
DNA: TGTGCCAGCAGGTTTGGAGCAGGGAGTGGCCAGCCCCAGCATTTT
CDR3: CASRFGAGSGQPQHF

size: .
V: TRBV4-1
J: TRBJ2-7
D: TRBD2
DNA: TGCGCCAGCAGCCAAGGGACTAGCGGGGGGAACTCCTACGAGCAGTACTTC
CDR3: CASSQGTSGGNSYEQYF

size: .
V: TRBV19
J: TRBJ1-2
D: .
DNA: TGTGCCACCTCGACAGCCACGAACTATGGCTACACCTTC
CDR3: CATSTATNYGYTF

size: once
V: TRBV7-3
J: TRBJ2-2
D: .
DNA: TGTGCCAGCAGCCCACAAGGACGCTCGAACACCGGGGAGCTGTTTTTT
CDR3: CASSPQGRSNTGELFF

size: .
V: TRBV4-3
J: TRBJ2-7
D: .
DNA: TGCGCCAGCAGCCAGTCACAGGGCTACGAGCAGTACTTC
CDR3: CASSQSQGYEQYF

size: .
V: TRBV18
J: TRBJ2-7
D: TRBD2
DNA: TGTGCCAGCTCACCTGCCCCTAGCGGGACCTACGAGCAGTACTTC
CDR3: CASSPAPSGTYEQYF

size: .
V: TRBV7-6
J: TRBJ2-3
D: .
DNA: TGTGCCAGCAGTTCAGCCTTCGCTAGCGAGGTGGCAGATACGCAGTATTTT
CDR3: CASSSAFASEVADTQYF

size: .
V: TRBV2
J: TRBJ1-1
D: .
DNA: TGTGCCAGCAGTGAAAATTGGGGGGCTCCTGAAGCTTTCTTT
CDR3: CASSENWGAPEAFF

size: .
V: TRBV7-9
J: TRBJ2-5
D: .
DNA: TGTGCCAGCAGCCCAGGGGGGAGTTTGGAGACCCAGTACTTC
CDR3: CASSPGGSLETQYF

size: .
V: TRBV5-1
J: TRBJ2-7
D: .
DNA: TGCGCCAGCAGCTTCGCAGGGAACTACGAGCAGTACTTC
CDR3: CASSFAGNYEQYF

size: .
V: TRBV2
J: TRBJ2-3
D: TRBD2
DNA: TGTGCCAGCAGTGCCGCTAGCGGGGGCACAGATACGCAGTATTTT
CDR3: CASSAASGGTDTQYF

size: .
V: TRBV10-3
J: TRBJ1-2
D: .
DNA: TGTGCCATCAGTGAGTCGACCTATGGCTACACCTTC
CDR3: CAISESTYGYTF

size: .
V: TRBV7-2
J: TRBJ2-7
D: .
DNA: TGTGCCAGCAGCTTAGGTTCAGGGGGGGCCTACGAGCAGTACTTC
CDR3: CASSLGSGGAYEQYF

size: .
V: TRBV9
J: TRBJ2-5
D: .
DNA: TGTGCCAGCAGCGGGGCTAACCAAGAGACCCAGTACTTC
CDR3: CASSGANQETQYF

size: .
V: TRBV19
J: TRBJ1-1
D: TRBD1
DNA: TGTGCCAGTAGTACCGGGACAGGAGGGAACACTGAAGCTTTCTTT
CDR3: CASSTGTGGNTEAFF

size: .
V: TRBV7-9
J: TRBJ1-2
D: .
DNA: TGTGCCAGCAGCTTGGGAGGGAAGTTGGGTGGCTACACCTTC
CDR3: CASSLGGKLGGYTF

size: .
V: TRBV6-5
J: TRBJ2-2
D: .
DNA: TGTGCCAGCAGTTCAGGGGAGGGTTACACCGGGGAGCTGTTTTTT
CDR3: CASSSGEGYTGELFF

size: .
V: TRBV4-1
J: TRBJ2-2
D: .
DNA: TGCGCCAGCAGCCAAAGACGCTTGAACACCGGGGAGCTGTTTTTT
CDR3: CASSQRRLNTGELFF

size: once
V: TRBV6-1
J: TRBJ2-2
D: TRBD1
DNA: TGTGCCAGCAGTGAAGAAACTGGCAGGGGGAAGGTTCCCGGGGAGCTGTTTTTT
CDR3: CASSEETGRGKVPGELFF

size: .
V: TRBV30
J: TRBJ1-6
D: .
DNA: TGTGCCTGGAGTGTAGGAGGGGCCAATTCACCCCTCCACTTT
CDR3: CAWSVGGANSPLHF

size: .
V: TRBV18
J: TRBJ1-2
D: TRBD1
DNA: TGTGCCAGCTCACCGGGACAGGGGGTGCTGCACTTC
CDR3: CASSPGQGVLHF

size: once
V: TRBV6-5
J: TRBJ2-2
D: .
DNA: TGTGCCAGCAGTTACGGGGGAAACACCGGGGAGCTGTTTTTT
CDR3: CASSYGGNTGELFF

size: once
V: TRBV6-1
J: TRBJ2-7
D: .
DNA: TGTGCCAGCTCCAGGAGGGCCTCCTCCTACGAGCAGTACTTC
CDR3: CASSRRASSYEQYF

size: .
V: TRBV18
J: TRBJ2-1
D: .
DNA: TGTGCCAGCTCACCGCTCGAAGGGAATGAGCAGTTCTTC
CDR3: CASSPLEGNEQFF

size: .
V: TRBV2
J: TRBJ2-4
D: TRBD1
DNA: TGTGCCTGCGACAGGGGACTAGCCAAAAACATTCAGTACTTC
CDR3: CACDRGLAKNIQYF

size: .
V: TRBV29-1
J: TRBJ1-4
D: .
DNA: TGCAGCGTTGCGGGTGGGCTTAATGAAAAACTGTTTTTT
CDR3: CSVAGGLNEKLFF

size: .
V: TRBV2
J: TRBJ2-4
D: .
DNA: TGTGCCAGCAGTCCCCACACCGTACCCGATCTTTGCATTCAGTACTTC
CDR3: CASSPHTVPDLCIQYF

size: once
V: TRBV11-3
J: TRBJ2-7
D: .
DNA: TGTGCCAGCAGCTGGACAGTACGCTACGAGCAGTACTTC
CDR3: CASSWTVRYEQYF

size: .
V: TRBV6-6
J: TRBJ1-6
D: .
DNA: TGTGCCAGCAGCGCGGACGGGAATTCACCCCTCCACTTT
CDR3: CASSADGNSPLHF

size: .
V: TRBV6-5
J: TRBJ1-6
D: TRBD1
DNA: TGTGCCAGCAGGTGGGACAGCTCCTATAATTCACCCCTCCACTTT
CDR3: CASRWDSSYNSPLHF

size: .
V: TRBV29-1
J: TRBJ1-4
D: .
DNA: TGCAGCGCTTTATTTTACGAAAAACTGTTTTTT
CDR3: CSALFYEKLFF

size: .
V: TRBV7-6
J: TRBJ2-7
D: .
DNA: TGTGCCAGCAGCGCCACAGCGGGTGTAACCTACGAGCAGTACTTC
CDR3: CASSATAGVTYEQYF

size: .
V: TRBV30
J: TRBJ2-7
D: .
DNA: TGTGCCTGGGGTTGGGTTCACTACGAGCAGTACTTC
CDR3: CAWGWVHYEQYF

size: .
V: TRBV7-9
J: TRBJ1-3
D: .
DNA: TGTGCCAGCAGTTTTACCCTCGGCGGCCGCTCTGGAAACACCATATATTTT
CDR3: CASSFTLGGRSGNTIYF

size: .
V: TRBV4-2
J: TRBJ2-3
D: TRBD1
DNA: TGTGCCAGCAGCCCACGGACAGGGATGGAGAGCACAGATACGCAGTATTTT
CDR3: CASSPRTGMESTDTQYF

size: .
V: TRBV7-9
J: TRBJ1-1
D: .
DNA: TGTGCCAGCAGCCCGCAATCGACGGGGAACACTGAAGCTTTCTTT
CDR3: CASSPQSTGNTEAFF

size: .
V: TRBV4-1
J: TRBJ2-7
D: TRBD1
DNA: TGCGCCAGCAGCCAAGATCTGGGACAGGGGTACGAGCAGTACTTC
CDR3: CASSQDLGQGYEQYF

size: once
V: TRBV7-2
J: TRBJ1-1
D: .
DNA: TGTGCCAGCAGCCGCGGGGTTCCCACTGAAGCTTTCTTT
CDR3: CASSRGVPTEAFF

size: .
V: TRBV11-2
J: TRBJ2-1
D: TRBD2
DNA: TGTGCCAGCAGCCTGCAAACGGGACTAGGGGGGTACAATGAGCAGTTCTTC
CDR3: CASSLQTGLGGYNEQFF

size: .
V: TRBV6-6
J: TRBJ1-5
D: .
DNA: TGTGCCAGCAGTTACTCCGGCCCTTCGGCTCAGCCCCAGCATTTT
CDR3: CASSYSGPSAQPQHF

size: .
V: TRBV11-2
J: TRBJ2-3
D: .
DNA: TGTGCCAGCAGCCCAGCCCGTGGGGCCCCTTTCGTGGATACGCAGTATTTT
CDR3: CASSPARGAPFVDTQYF

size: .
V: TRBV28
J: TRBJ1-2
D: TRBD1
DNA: TGTGCCAGCAGTTTAGTCGGGACAGGGGAGGGCTACACCTTC
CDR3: CASSLVGTGEGYTF

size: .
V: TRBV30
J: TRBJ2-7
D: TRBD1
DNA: TGTGCCTGGTCAAGGGACAGGTTCGGCGAGCAGTACTTC
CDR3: CAWSRDRFGEQYF

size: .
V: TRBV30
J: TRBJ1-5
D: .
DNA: TGTGCCTGGAGTGGCCTCACCGGGGCCTCGGAGGGTAGCAATCAGCCCCAGCATTTT
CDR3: CAWSGLTGASEGSNQPQHF

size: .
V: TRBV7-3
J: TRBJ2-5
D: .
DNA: TGTGCCAGCAGCTTCGAGGGAAGAGAGACCCAGTACTTC
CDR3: CASSFEGRETQYF

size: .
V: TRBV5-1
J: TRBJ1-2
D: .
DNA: TGCGCCAGCAGCTTGGCCTCGGGGATCGATGGCTACACCTTC
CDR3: CASSLASGIDGYTF

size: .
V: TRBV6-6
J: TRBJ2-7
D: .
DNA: TGTGCCAGCAGACCAGGGGAGCCCTACGAGCAGTACTTC
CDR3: CASRPGEPYEQYF

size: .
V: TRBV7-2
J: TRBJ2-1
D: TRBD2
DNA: TGTGCCAGCAGGTTTAGCGGGGGGGAATACAATGAGCAGTTCTTC
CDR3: CASRFSGGEYNEQFF

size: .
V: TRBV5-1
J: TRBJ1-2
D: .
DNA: TGCGCCAGCAGCCCGGGGGTGAGTGGCTACACCTTC
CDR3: CASSPGVSGYTF

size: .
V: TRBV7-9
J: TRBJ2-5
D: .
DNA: TGTGCCAGCATCCCGGGCCTTGAAGAGACCCAGTACTTC
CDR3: CASIPGLEETQYF